Each of the 17 T cell receptor beta chains below was sequenced from the same sample in a study of response to subunit inactivated influenza vaccine. Via MiXCR, TCRdb re-called the RT-PCR reads, giving one row per CDR3 protein. The table lists almost 250,000 distinct CDR3 sequences, 10% to 15% of them singletons. The sequencing here drew on non-naive T cells sorted from PBMCs, taken 14 days before vaccination. Source of these receptors: a man aged 50 to 60 who received an inactivated influenza vaccine.

This clonotype was counted between two and nine times. The chain uses TRBV29-1 and TRBJ2-5; D is ambiguous. The germline V gene encodes CDR1 SQVTM and CDR2 ANQGSEA. Trimming stripped 4 bases from V and 1 base from J, with 13 bases between. The CDR3 has 14 amino acids. The chain's CDR3 is CSVASGSLQETQYF. In DNA form, the CDR3 reads TGCAGCGTTGCCTCTGGTTCACTCCAAGAGACCCAGTACTTC.

This chain joins TRBV7-9 and TRBJ2-5; 11 nucleotides agree with TRBD1. V lost 2 bases and J lost 4; bases outside the gene matches: 6. The CDR3 runs 16 residues. Germline loops: CDR1 SEHNR, CDR2 FQNEAQ (reference sequence). The CDR3 nucleotides are TGTGCCAGCAGCTTATTGAGGACAGGGGGCGGAGAGACCCAGTACTTC. Its protein is CASSLLRTGGGETQYF.

This clonotype has more than one count but fewer than ten. The V and J genes are TRBV28 and TRBJ1-4; D is ambiguous. Trimming stripped 6 bases from V and 5 bases from J, with 16 bases between. The CDR3 covers 15 residues. From germline, CDR1 is MDHEN and CDR2 SYDVKM. The CDR3 is CASSPHRRRNEKLFF. The CDR3 DNA sequence: TGTGCCAGCAGCCCCCACCGGAGGAGAAATGAAAAACTGTTTTTT.

The chain is built from TRBV28 and TRBJ2-4; possibly TRBD2 for D (7 bases). CDR1 and CDR2 from the germline V gene are MDHEN and SYDVKM. The CDR3 has 14 amino acids. V was pared by 10 bases and J by 3 bases, with 16 bases between. The CDR3 sequence is CAISGGLDKNIQYF. The CDR3 DNA follows: TGTGCCATATCCGGGGGGCTTGACAAAAACATTCAGTACTTC. The whole variable domain, remainder taken from reference TRBV28 and TRBJ2-4, is DVKVTQSSRYLVKRTGEKVFLECVQDMDHENMFWYRQDPGLGLRLIYFSYDVKMKEKGDIPEGYSVSREKKERFSLILESASTNQTSMYLCAISGGLDKNIQYFGAGTRLSVL.

This clonotype has at least ten counts. The chain joins TRBV20-1 to TRBJ2-1, with TRBD2 matching over 8 bases. This CDR3 is 14 amino acids long. Germline-derived CDR1 and CDR2 are DFQATT and SNEGSKA (reference sequence). Trimming removed 3 bases from V and 12 bases from J; junction bases left unmatched: 13. The CDR3 nucleotides are TGCAGTGCTAGCTCGGGGAATAGCGGGAAAGGGCAGTTCTTC. Its protein product is CSASSGNSGKGQFF.

Concerning this clonotype: Germline and junction disagree at one end, which may indicate a read error. This rearrangement joins TRBV10-3 to TRBJ2-7, with 9 bases identical to TRBD1. The CDR3 is 15 residues long. Germline CDR1 reads ENHRY; CDR2 reads SYGVKD. CDR3 in amino acids: CTIKDRGGKGYEQYF. The CDR3 DNA reads TGTACCATCAAAGACAGGGGGGGCAAGGGGTACGAGCAGTACTTC.

Ten or more counts support this clonotype. V gene TRBV11-2 combines with J gene TRBJ2-1; D is unresolved. Germline V gene sequence: CDR1 SGHAT, CDR2 FQNNGV. The length of the CDR3 is 13 residues. Trimming took off 1 base at V and 10 bases at J, with 11 bases between the two ends. The DNA of the CDR3 is TGTGCCAGCAGCTTAGCGGTGACACTGGAGCAGTTCTTC. This translates into CASSLAVTLEQFF.

V and J are TRBV6-1 and TRBJ2-5; D might be TRBD2 (6 bases). This CDR3 contains 12 residues. From germline, CDR1 is MNHNS and CDR2 SASEGT. The V end lost 8 bases, the J end lost 2 bases, and 9 bases lay between the germline ends. CDR3: CASARGQETQYF. The CDR3 DNA reads TGTGCCAGCGCCCGGGGGCAAGAGACCCAGTACTTC.

This clonotype appeared a few times. The chain employs TRBV20-1 and TRBJ2-3; 7 bases fit TRBD1. Germline V gene data show CDR1 as DFQATT and CDR2 as SNEGSKA (reference sequence). This CDR3 is 15 amino acids long. Trimming at V came to 3 bases and at J to 0 bases, leaving 6 bases not matched to a gene. CDR3 residues: CSASTGAPSTDTQYF. In DNA form, the CDR3 reads TGCAGTGCTAGTACAGGGGCTCCTAGCACAGATACGCAGTATTTT.

The chain combines TRBV18 with TRBJ2-1; tentatively, D is TRBD1 (5 bases). Germline CDR1 KGHSH, CDR2 LQKENI. V shed 1 base and J shed 14 bases, with 15 bases lying between them. This CDR3 comprises 13 residues. The DNA of the CDR3 is TGTGCCAGCTCACCACAGGACATAGGCTATAAGTTCTTC. Its protein product is CASSPQDIGYKFF.

This clonotype was detected a few times. The chain couples TRBV7-9 to TRBJ2-2; D remains unclear. V gave up 6 bases and J gave up 2 bases, with 10 bases separating them. This CDR3 comprises 14 residues. The germline gives CDR1 SEHNR, CDR2 FQNEAQ (reference sequence). The CDR3 coding sequence is TGTGCCAGCAGTTTTCTTATTAACACCGGGGAGCTGTTTTTT. Translated: CASSFLINTGELFF.

This clonotype has a count of ten or more. The chain carries TRBV10-2 and TRBJ2-3; no firm D call. CDR1 is WSHSY and CDR2 is SAAADI in the germline V gene. Trimming stripped 2 bases from V and 0 bases from J, with 18 bases between. The CDR3 runs to 18 residues. The CDR3 sequence is CASSEERFPTTSTDTQYF. For the CDR3, the DNA is TGCGCCAGCAGTGAGGAAAGGTTTCCAACGACTAGCACAGATACGCAGTATTTT.

This clonotype has only a few counts. The rearrangement links TRBV3-1 to TRBJ2-7; D unclear. Trimming cost V 4 bases and J 3 bases, with 16 bases left between them. In germline, CDR1 is LGHDT, CDR2 YNNKEL (reference sequence). The CDR3 consists of 15 residues. In DNA, the CDR3 is TGTGCCAGCAGCCTAAGTGACGGATGGGGCTACGAGCAGTACTTC. It yields the protein CASSLSDGWGYEQYF.

The chain joins TRBV9 to TRBJ2-2, with no clear D. Per the germline V gene, CDR1 is SGDLS and CDR2 is YYNGEE. Trimming pared 3 bases from V and 3 bases from J, leaving 9 bases between. The CDR3 covers 14 residues. The CDR3 loop is CASSASWDTGELFF. The CDR3 coding sequence is TGTGCCAGCAGCGCATCGTGGGACACCGGGGAGCTGTTTTTT.

This clonotype was seen only a few times. V and J are TRBV28 and TRBJ1-1; no definite D call. Between the trimmed V and J ends, which lost 6 bases and 3 bases, there was a span of 14 bases. The CDR3 consists of 14 residues. CDR1 MDHEN and CDR2 SYDVKM come from the germline V gene. The CDR3 bases are TGTGCCAGCAGGGCACCTAGGGCTTACACTGAAGCTTTCTTT. Its protein is CASRAPRAYTEAFF.

The rearrangement uses TRBV2 and TRBJ2-3; 8 bases are a match to TRBD1. This CDR3 region has 14 residues. The trim removed 6 bases at V and 2 bases at J, leaving 4 bases unmatched. CDR1 SNHLY and CDR2 FYNNEI come from the germline V gene. The CDR3: CASRGRGPTDTQYF. CDR3 DNA: TGTGCCAGCAGGGGCAGGGGGCCCACAGATACGCAGTATTTT. Combining the CDR3 with reference TRBV2 and TRBJ2-3 gives the whole variable domain EPEVTQTPSHQVTQMGQEVILRCVPISNHLYFYWYRQILGQKVEFLVSFYNNEISEKSEIFDDQFSVERPDGSNFTLKIRSTKLEDSAMYFCASRGRGPTDTQYFGPGTRLTVL.

In its sample, this clonotype was seen a few times. This chain uses TRBV5-1 with TRBJ2-5; 11 bases match TRBD2. Trimming removed 4 bases from V and 2 bases from J; junction bases left unmatched: 7. The CDR3 has 16 residues. CDR1 and CDR2 (germline): SGHRS, YFSETQ. CDR3 sequence reads: CASSPLASGGQETQYF. In DNA form, the CDR3 reads TGCGCCAGCAGCCCGTTGGCTAGCGGGGGGCAAGAGACCCAGTACTTC. The full variable domain, with the rest looked up from reference TRBV5-1 and TRBJ2-5, is KAGVTQTPRYLIKTRGQQVTLSCSPISGHRSVSWYQQTPGQGLQFLFEYFSETQRNKGNFPGRFSGRQFSNSRSEMNVSTLELGDSALYLCASSPLASGGQETQYFGPGTRLLVL.